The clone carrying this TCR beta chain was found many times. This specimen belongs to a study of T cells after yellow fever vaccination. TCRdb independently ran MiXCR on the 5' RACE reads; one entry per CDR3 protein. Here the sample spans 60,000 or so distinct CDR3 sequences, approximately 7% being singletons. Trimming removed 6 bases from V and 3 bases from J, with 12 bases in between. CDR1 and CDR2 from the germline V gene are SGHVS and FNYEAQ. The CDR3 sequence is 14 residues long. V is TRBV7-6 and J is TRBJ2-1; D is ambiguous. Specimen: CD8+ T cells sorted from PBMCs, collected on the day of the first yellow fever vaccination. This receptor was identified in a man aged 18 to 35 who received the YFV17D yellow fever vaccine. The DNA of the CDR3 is TGTGCCAGCAGGCTCAGTGAAGACTACAATGAGCAGTTCTTC. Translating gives CASRLSEDYNEQFF.